The T cell receptor (beta chain) under discussion was sequenced for a study of siplizumab effects on memory and regulatory T cells. The repertoire was sequenced with immunoSEQ multiplex PCR; TCRdb's copy has only in-frame clones and lacks some. The data contain roughly 100,000 clones, roughly 91% of them seen just once; the ten biggest clones take up 0.32%. This clone has only one observation. Its antigen remains unidentified. Findings and caveats of the study: Apparently more diverse than memory cells, naive T cells also seemed major alloresponse contributors.

Per germline, CDR1 SGDLS and CDR2 YYNGEE. This CDR3 is 15 amino acids long. Trimming cost V 0 bases and J 3 bases, with 13 bases left between them. The specimen sequenced was CD4+ T cells sorted from blood. The chain links TRBV9 to TRBJ2-7, with D uncertain. The receptor comes from a human donor in good health. This CDR3 is CASSVGRLEVYEQYF. The CDR3 bases are TGTGCCAGCAGCGTAGGAAGGCTAGAGGTCTACGAGCAGTACTTC.